The 20 T cell receptor beta chains below all came from one sample that was sequenced in a study of T cell responses to AZD1222 COVID-19 vaccine. Clones were read by immunoSEQ multiplex PCR, and TCRdb kept only the in-frame ones, dropping some. The sample lists about 110,000 clones, about 85% occurring once. The source material was peripheral blood, sampled 28 days after the second AZD1222 dose. All receptors derive from an adult who received the AZD1222 COVID-19 vaccine.

The chain couples TRBV5-4 to TRBJ2-7; TRBD1 matches 7 bases. With V trimmed by 4 bases and J by 2 bases, 9 bases remained unmatched. The CDR3 contains 15 residues. Germline loops: CDR1 SGHNT, CDR2 YYREEE (reference sequence). The CDR3 region is CASSMLGDSTYEQYF. The CDR3 coding sequence is TGTGCCAGCAGCATGCTCGGGGACAGTACCTACGAGCAGTACTTC.

The chain couples TRBV29-1 to TRBJ2-1; D might be TRBD1 (5 bases). V dropped 3 bases and J dropped 1 base, with 13 bases sitting between them. Germline V CDR1 and CDR2: SQVTM, ANQGSEA. This CDR3 spans 15 amino acids. This chain's CDR3 is CSVEALGRSYNEQFF. The CDR3 DNA reads as TGCAGCGTTGAGGCGTTGGGGCGATCCTACAATGAGCAGTTCTTC.

The chain's CDR3 is CASSLRQGARYGYTF. CDR3 bases: TGTGCCAGCAGCTTGAGACAGGGGGCGAGGTATGGCTACACCTTC. The V and J genes are TRBV7-2 and TRBJ1-2; TRBD1 aligns across 10 bases. CDR1 SGHTA and CDR2 FQGNSA come from the germline V gene. The V gene end was trimmed by 3 bases and the J gene end by 5 bases; junction bases not matched to a gene: 6. The CDR3 covers 15 residues.

The gene calls are TRBV11-2 and TRBJ2-1, with 11 positions matching TRBD2. The CDR3 length is 16 residues. Germline trimming cut 4 bases from V and 6 bases from J; bases unmatched to any gene: 8. Germline V gene sequence: CDR1 SGHAT, CDR2 FQNNGV. The CDR3 loop is CASSYTTSGSSNEQFF. In DNA form, the CDR3 reads TGTGCCAGCAGCTATACAACTAGCGGGAGTTCCAATGAGCAGTTCTTC.

The chain combines TRBV6-1 with TRBJ1-5; D ambiguous. V was pared by 3 bases and J by 0 bases, with 9 bases between. The CDR3 covers 15 residues. Germline V gene lookup returns CDR1 MNHNS and CDR2 SASEGT. This chain's CDR3 is CASSEPFDSNQPQHF. CDR3 in DNA: TGTGCCAGCAGTGAGCCATTTGATAGCAATCAGCCCCAGCATTTT.

The rearrangement joins TRBV7-6 to TRBJ2-2; 7 bases are shared with TRBD1. Germline V gives CDR1 SGHVS, CDR2 FNYEAQ. Trimming at V came to 5 bases and at J to 4 bases, leaving 10 bases not matched to a gene. The CDR3 sequence is 16 residues long. CDR3 DNA: TGTGCCAGCAGCGCTAATACCGGACAGGCCACCGGGGAGCTGTTTTTT. Protein: CASSANTGQATGELFF.

This chain uses TRBV11-2 with TRBJ2-3; no clear D gene. V gave up 7 bases and J gave up 0 bases, with 8 bases separating them. The germline CDR1 and CDR2 sequences are SGHAT and FQNNGV. The CDR3 runs to 13 residues. DNA for the CDR3: TGTGCCAGCATTCGACCTAGCACAGATACGCAGTATTTT. Its protein product is CASIRPSTDTQYF.

This clone was seen only once. The genes are TRBV4-1 and TRBJ1-6; 9 nucleotides match TRBD1. This CDR3 contains 19 residues. V shed 1 base and J 1 base; nucleotides not matched to a gene: 8. From germline, CDR1 is MGHRA and CDR2 YSYEKL. The CDR3 DNA reads as TGCGCCAGCAGCCAAGCAGGGACAGGGTTTAATTCCTATAATTCACCCCTCCACTTT. Residues: CASSQAGTGFNSYNSPLHF.

The genes are TRBV4-1 and TRBJ1-5; the match to TRBD1 covers 8 bases. CDR3 length equals 15 residues. V lost 6 bases and J lost 3; bases outside the gene matches: 7. The germline gives CDR1 MGHRA, CDR2 YSYEKL. CDR3 nucleotides: TGCGCCAGCAGTGACGGACAGGGATTCAATCAGCCCCAGCATTTT. Protein: CASSDGQGFNQPQHF.

The table lists this clone with a count of one. The chain joins TRBV28 to TRBJ1-1; D is unclear. V gave up 5 bases and J gave up 6 bases, with 10 bases separating them. Germline assignment: CDR1 MDHEN and CDR2 SYDVKM. CDR3 length equals 12 residues. CDR3 loop: CASSLTIAEAFF. CDR3 DNA: TGTGCCAGCAGTCTGACAATTGCTGAAGCTTTCTTT.

This chain uses TRBV28 with TRBJ1-2; TRBD1 agrees at 7 bases. V shed 7 bases and J 2 bases; nucleotides not matched to a gene: 4. Per the germline V gene, CDR1 is MDHEN and CDR2 is SYDVKM. This CDR3 is 13 amino acids long. Here the CDR3 reads CASTEGQNYGYTF. The CDR3, as DNA: TGTGCCAGCACCGAGGGACAGAACTATGGCTACACCTTC.

The CDR3 loop is CASSEGLAGDNEQFF. DNA of the CDR3: TGTGCCAGCAGTGAAGGTTTAGCGGGGGACAATGAGCAGTTCTTC. The chain has TRBV2 and TRBJ2-1; TRBD2 matches 9 bases. The V gene end was trimmed by 1 base and the J gene end by 5 bases; junction bases not matched to a gene: 3. The CDR3 has 15 residues. CDR1 and CDR2 (germline): SNHLY, FYNNEI. The full variable domain, its missing parts supplied by reference TRBV2 and TRBJ2-1, is EPEVTQTPSHQVTQMGQEVILRCVPISNHLYFYWYRQILGQKVEFLVSFYNNEISEKSEIFDDQFSVERPDGSNFTLKIRSTKLEDSAMYFCASSEGLAGDNEQFFGPGTRLTVL.

This chain connects TRBV28 to TRBJ1-1; D unresolved. In germline, CDR1 is MDHEN, CDR2 SYDVKM. The CDR3 contains 12 residues. V lost 6 bases, J lost 3 bases, and 8 bases lay in between. As DNA, the CDR3 is TGTGCCAGCAGACAACAGCACACTGAAGCTTTCTTT. Its translation: CASRQQHTEAFF.

The chain recombines TRBV2 with TRBJ1-6; D call uncertain. In germline, CDR1 is SNHLY, CDR2 FYNNEI. Trimming left V 1 base short and J 7 bases short, with 8 bases between. The CDR3 spans 14 residues. The CDR3 is CASSEETANSPLHF. The CDR3 DNA reads TGTGCCAGCAGTGAAGAAACAGCCAATTCACCCCTCCACTTT. Supplemented by reference TRBV2 and TRBJ1-6, the full variable domain reads EPEVTQTPSHQVTQMGQEVILRCVPISNHLYFYWYRQILGQKVEFLVSFYNNEISEKSEIFDDQFSVERPDGSNFTLKIRSTKLEDSAMYFCASSEETANSPLHFGNGTRLTVT.

The chain joins TRBV6-5 to TRBJ2-7; TRBD1 aligns across 12 bases. Looked up from germline, CDR1 is MNHEY and CDR2 is SVGAGI. The CDR3 is made up of 15 amino acids. V trimming: 5 bases; J trimming: 2 bases; junction bases outside the gene matches: 4. The CDR3 DNA follows: TGTGCCAGCAGTCCGGGACAGGGGGCGGCCTACGAGCAGTACTTC. Translating gives CASSPGQGAAYEQYF.

In regard to this clone: Relative to the germline gene, one junction end is altered; a read error may explain this. This sequence joins TRBV6-2 or TRBV6-3 and TRBJ2-1, with TRBD2 matching 10 bases. The CDR3 has 17 residues. Germline V gene sequence: CDR1 MNHEY, CDR2 SVGEGT. Here the CDR3 reads CASSYSLTSGIYDEQFF. The CDR3 coding sequence is TGTGCCAGCAGTTACTCTTTAACTAGCGGGATCTACGATGAGCAGTTCTTC.

The chain uses TRBV19 and TRBJ1-2, with TRBD1 as a possible D gene (5 bases). Trimming stripped 7 bases from V and 8 bases from J, with 14 bases between. Germline V CDR1 and CDR2: LNHDA, SQIVND (reference sequence). The CDR3 runs to 12 residues. In DNA, the CDR3 is TGTGCCAGTACGGGGACGGTCGGCGGCTACACCTTC. Translation gives CASTGTVGGYTF. The entire variable domain, with the rest obtained from reference TRBV19 and TRBJ1-2, is as follows: DGGITQSPKYLFRKEGQNVTLSCEQNLNHDAMYWYRQDPGQGLRLIYYSQIVNDFQKGDIAEGYSVSREKKESFPLTVTSAQKNPTAFYLCASTGTVGGYTFGSGTRLTVV.

The chain combines TRBV10-2 with TRBJ2-5, with 8 bases that match TRBD2. There are 15 residues in the CDR3. With 3 bases clipped from V and 5 bases from J, the junction kept 8 bases outside the gene matches. Looked up from germline, CDR1 is WSHSY and CDR2 is SAAADI. The CDR3 coding sequence is TGCGCCAGCAGTGATGTGCTAGCGGGTGAGGAGACCCAGTACTTC. Amino acids: CASSDVLAGEETQYF.

The chain combines TRBV9 with TRBJ2-3; TRBD2 agrees at 9 bases. Germline V CDR1 and CDR2: SGDLS, YYNGEE. The CDR3 totals 16 residues. The V segment lost 0 bases and the J segment 6 bases; nucleotides outside the gene matches: 8. The CDR3: CASSVGSSGSIDTQYF. DNA of the CDR3: TGTGCCAGCAGCGTAGGTAGTAGCGGGAGCATTGATACGCAGTATTTT.

The genes are TRBV30 and TRBJ1-2; TRBD1 agrees at 9 bases. J lost 2 bases, V lost 0 bases, and 7 bases had no gene match. This CDR3 region has 16 residues. Germline CDR1 and CDR2: GTSNPN and SVGIG (reference sequence). Here the CDR3 reads CAWSVPRTGENYGYTF. The CDR3 nucleotides read TGTGCCTGGAGTGTACCCAGGACAGGGGAAAACTATGGCTACACCTTC.